The entry below gives a single TCR beta chain sequence along with its context. Its binding antigen is unknown. No per-base quality is available; no much larger clone lies one base away. The immunoSEQ Assay, a bias-controlled multiplex PCR, was used to amplify TCRbeta CDR3 regions from genomic DNA. The authors processed their data as follows. Within the assay, amplification of reference gene primers was used to estimate how many nucleated cells each sample contained. Sequence reads were collapsed and filtered to measure the absolute abundance of every unique TCRbeta CDR3 rearrangement. For each sample, productive Simpson clonality was calculated as the square root of Simpson's diversity index over productive rearrangements. In TCRdb, the immuneACCESS table is reduced to in-frame sequences with V and J assigned. These tables do not hold every clone; where another copy was compared, an unresolved V gene accounts for under half, and the others remain unexplained. The V and J calls and clone size come from that table; D and trimming were worked out from the DNA. The sample table records around 210,000 clones; roughly 88% of these occur just once. About a sixth of the sample is in the top ten clones.

One collaborating source in Seattle enrolled patients during active infection and followed them longitudinally through the course of disease. Each collaborating institution followed its own protocols to collect whole blood in K2EDTA tubes. For TCRbeta analysis, collaborator samples were shipped as frozen whole blood, as isolated PBMCs, or as DNA extracted from either sample type. The data stem from a study of blood T cell repertoires in COVID-19 (dated by TCRdb to about 2020). About the full investigation: Samples from collaborators originated in the United States, Italy and Spain and spanned both the acute and convalescent phases of COVID-19. Where HLA class I and class II types were available, the types were taken from metadata supplied by the sample provider, not from assay-based typing. The prospective study material was composed of cDNA or gDNA derived from T cells, B-cell-depleted T cells, or PBMCs. A freely available public database, intended as a resource for researchers studying the immune response to SARS-CoV-2, is where the repertoires were released. The samples were drawn from two sources: the first 160 participants of the ongoing ImmuneRACE study, and over 1,000 subjects contributed by 6 global collaborators. Nearly every sample came with metadata listing a de-identified subject ID, COVID-19 status, age in years and sex. Deeply sampled blood TCRbeta repertoires from subjects exposed to, actively infected with, or recovered from COVID-19 were included in the dataset. The research as a whole found: The amount of clinical and demographic metadata varied by source and participant and was provided uncurated.

V is reduced by 2 bases and J by 0 bases, leaving a spacing of 16 bases between them. Measured from the cysteine to the phenylalanine, the CDR3 is 18 residues long. The only DNA kept is the CDR3, 54 bases in frame from the first base. CDR1 and CDR2 (LNHDA, SQIVND) derive from the germline V gene (reference sequence). Material: peripheral blood. The chain employs TRBV19 and TRBJ2-2, and possibly TRBD2, on 5 matching bases. The source is a man in his forties or fifties with COVID-19, enrolled during active disease. The nucleotide sequence is TGTGCCAGTAGTATATCGCTCGGAGGCAGCCCGAACACCGGGGAGCTGTTTTTT. It codes for CASSISLGGSPNTGELFF.